These T cell receptor beta chains were read from a single sample in a study of T cell responses to AZD1222 COVID-19 vaccine. Using immunoSEQ multiplex PCR, the repertoire was profiled, and TCRdb retains in-frame clones only, with some absent. The table includes some 88,000 clones, about 92% detected once. The sequenced sample was peripheral blood, obtained on day 0 of AZD1222 vaccination. These receptors were obtained from an adult in good health. Both conserved end residues are part of each CDR3.

J gene	V gene	CDR3 protein
TRBJ1-2	TRBV27	CASSLSGQPGYTF
TRBJ1-2	TRBV19	CASRFTFRGAYGYTF
TRBJ2-7	TRBV27	CASSPTMWDEQYF
TRBJ1-1	TRBV11-2	CASSSPGSLNTEAFF
TRBJ2-7	TRBV27	CASSGFHWAGRYEQYF
TRBJ2-5	TRBV6-5	CATQRSGRDETQYF
TRBJ2-7	TRBV5-5	CASSWTGTGWYEQYF
TRBJ2-1	TRBV4-2	CASSQDRTSRYEQFF
TRBJ1-5	TRBV2	CASRATTASNQPQHF
TRBJ1-2	TRBV28	CASSLTGTYGYTF
TRBJ2-7	TRBV4-3	CASSQEVWDRSYEQYF
TRBJ1-4	TRBV19	CASSPGGMDEKLFF
TRBJ2-2	TRBV10-1	CATRTAPNTGELFF
TRBJ1-5	TRBV27	CASSSYYSNQPQHF
TRBJ1-6	TRBV5-6	CASSLGQGPPSSYNSPLHF
TRBJ1-5	TRBV2	CASRGTGNSNQPQHF
TRBJ1-2	TRBV27	CASSLSRGQGYTF
TRBJ2-1	TRBV4-1	CASSPGGSVYNEQFF
TRBJ2-2	TRBV4-1	CASRAQGGSTGELFF
TRBJ1-2	TRBV14	CASSRDRVFDYGYTF
TRBJ1-1	TRBV3-1/TRBV3-2	CASSQGSVVYTEAFF
TRBJ2-3	TRBV10-3	CAISGQREATDTQYF
TRBJ2-2	TRBV10-3	CAIRNRDSPNTGELFF
TRBJ2-5	TRBV2	CASKGLEETQYF
TRBJ2-7	TRBV3-1/TRBV3-2	CASRGQGRYEQYF
TRBJ2-2	TRBV19	CASSIALRAGGPVNGELFF
TRBJ2-7	TRBV3-1/TRBV3-2	CASSQDMTGREQYF
TRBJ2-7	TRBV28	CASSLITQYSYEQYF
TRBJ2-7	TRBV7-6	CASSLALRDIRYF
TRBJ1-1	TRBV5-1	CASKGEAEAFF
TRBJ2-1	TRBV3-1/TRBV3-2	CASSPGHLYNEQFF
TRBJ2-7	TRBV28	CASNSVAGGWDEQYF
TRBJ2-5	TRBV5-1	CASSLNNLAGGETQYF
TRBJ2-1	TRBV28	CASNLGLALNEQFF
TRBJ1-2	TRBV7-2	CASSPNSGTGLGYTF
TRBJ2-2	TRBV6-5	CASSREGGELFF
TRBJ1-5	TRBV28	CASTNGGGGDQPQHF
TRBJ2-2	TRBV9	CASSARLAGTGELFF
TRBJ1-6	TRBV12-5	CAIVTGGGKDSPLHF
TRBJ2-5	TRBV9	CASSARLAGGNQETQYF
TRBJ1-3	TRBV7-9	CASSLAGRGPSDSGNTIYF
TRBJ1-1	TRBV7-9	CASKGQAMNTEAFF
TRBJ2-5	TRBV24-1	CATGQQEETQYF
TRBJ2-7	TRBV19	CASSAGTTYEQYF
TRBJ1-4	TRBV4-1	CASSRFRDAEEKLFF